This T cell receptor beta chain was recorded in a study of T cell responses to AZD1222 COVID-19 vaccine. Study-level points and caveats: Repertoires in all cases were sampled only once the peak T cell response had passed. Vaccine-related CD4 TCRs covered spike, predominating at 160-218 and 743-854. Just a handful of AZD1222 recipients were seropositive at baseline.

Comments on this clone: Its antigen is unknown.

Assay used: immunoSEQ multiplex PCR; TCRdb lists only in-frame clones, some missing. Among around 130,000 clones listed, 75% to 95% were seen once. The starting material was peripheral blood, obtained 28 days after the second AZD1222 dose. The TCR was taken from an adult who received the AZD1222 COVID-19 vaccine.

The CDR3 loop reads CASSRENQPQHF. The CDR3 DNA reads as TGTGCCAGCAGTCGAGAAAATCAGCCCCAGCATTTT. The chain recombines TRBV27 with TRBJ1-5, with D unresolved. Trimming removed 5 bases from V and 4 bases from J, with 6 bases in between. This CDR3 is 12 amino acids long. The germline CDR1 and CDR2 sequences are MNHEY and SMNVEV (reference sequence).